The 30 T cell receptor beta chains below were found in one sample sequenced in a study of T cells in tuberculosis. Assay: immunoSEQ multiplex PCR; the TCRdb copy retains only in-frame clones and omits some. The profile shows some 34,000 clones, about 93% of them singletons. Sequencing input: PBMCs. The receptors were gathered from a donor aged 5 to 30 with latent tuberculosis or without tuberculosis infection.

The chain is built from TRBV5-1 and TRBJ2-6, with D maybe TRBD1 (5 bases). CDR1 is SGHRS, CDR2 YFSETQ, per germline. The CDR3 consists of 17 residues. With 0 bases removed from V and 0 bases from J, the gap between germline ends came to 10 bases. DNA for the CDR3: TGCGCCAGCAGCTTGGCAGGGCAGTCCTCTGGGGCCAACGTCCTGACTTTC. Translating it yields CASSLAGQSSGANVLTF.

The gene calls are TRBV7-2 and TRBJ1-1; 7 bases match TRBD1. Germline V gives CDR1 SGHTA, CDR2 FQGNSA. Trimming removed 2 bases from V and 3 bases from J; junction bases left unmatched: 6. This CDR3 comprises 15 residues. The CDR3 protein is CASSLRGTADTEAFF. DNA for the CDR3: TGTGCCAGCAGCTTAAGGGGGACAGCTGACACTGAAGCTTTCTTT.

The J gene is TRBJ2-2, the V gene TRBV6-5, with TRBD2 matching 7 bases. The CDR3 loop spans 14 amino acids. Trimming took 6 bases from V and 2 from J; bases not matched to a gene: 3. In germline, CDR1 is MNHEY, CDR2 SVGAGI. CDR3 in DNA: TGTGCCAGCAGCCCGGGGGGAAACACCGGGGAGCTGTTTTTT. Residues: CASSPGGNTGELFF.

This clone was picked up a small number of times. The chain combines TRBV4-1 with TRBJ2-7, with TRBD1 matching 10 bases. V shed 4 bases, J shed 5 bases, and the junction held 8 bases outside the gene matches. This CDR3 spans 15 amino acids. CDR1 and CDR2 (germline): MGHRA, YSYEKL. CDR3 DNA sequence: TGCGCCAGCAGCCTGCCGGGACAGGGGTTACACGAGCAGTACTTC. Protein: CASSLPGQGLHEQYF.

The chain employs TRBV5-1 and TRBJ2-3, with TRBD2 identical over 13 bases. In germline, CDR1 is SGHRS, CDR2 YFSETQ. Trimming at V came to 4 bases and at J to 8 bases, leaving 4 bases not matched to a gene. CDR3 length equals 14 residues. CDR3: CASSPGLAGATQYF. The DNA of the CDR3 is TGCGCCAGCAGCCCAGGACTAGCGGGGGCTACGCAGTATTTT.

The rearrangement uses TRBV7-3 and TRBJ1-2; perhaps TRBD1 as D (6 bases). This CDR3 comprises 16 residues. With 2 bases removed from V and 4 bases from J, the gap between germline ends came to 17 bases. Germline CDR1 SGHTA, CDR2 FQGTGA. CDR3: CASSLWSRTAVYGYTF. CDR3 DNA sequence: TGTGCCAGCAGCTTATGGTCTCGGACAGCAGTCTATGGCTACACCTTC.

The gene calls are TRBV28 and TRBJ1-5; D may be TRBD1 (5 bases). Trimming took off 8 bases at V and 2 bases at J, with 19 bases between the two ends. Germline CDR1 and CDR2: MDHEN and SYDVKM. CDR3 length: 16 amino acids. The CDR3 nucleotides are TGTGCCAGCGAATTAGGGGCATTTGGGGGCAATCAGCCCCAGCATTTT. This sequence encodes CASELGAFGGNQPQHF.

The rearrangement links TRBV19 to TRBJ1-6, with D perhaps matching TRBD1 (5 bases). The length of the CDR3 is 16 residues. Trimming removed 6 bases from V and 9 bases from J, with 21 bases in between. Per germline, CDR1 LNHDA and CDR2 SQIVND (reference sequence). The CDR3 reads CASSSVGQGTGSPLHF. The CDR3 nucleotides are TGTGCCAGTAGCTCCGTCGGGCAGGGCACAGGTTCACCCCTCCACTTT.

V usage is TRBV6-5 and J usage is TRBJ2-7, with 8 bases matching TRBD1. This CDR3 spans 15 amino acids. The trim removed 1 base at V and 5 bases at J, leaving 7 bases unmatched. Germline CDR1 and CDR2: MNHEY and SVGAGI. The CDR3: CASSYLDRERDEQYF. DNA of the CDR3: TGTGCCAGCAGTTACTTGGACAGGGAGCGGGACGAGCAGTACTTC.

This chain joins TRBV2 and TRBJ1-2; TRBD1 agrees at 8 bases. Germline V gene sequence: CDR1 SNHLY, CDR2 FYNNEI. The CDR3 covers 15 residues. J gave up 5 bases and V 8 bases, and 13 bases lay outside the gene matches. The CDR3 region has the DNA TGTGCCAGCCCGGGACAGGTGGGGCCCCTATATGGCTACACCTTC. This sequence encodes CASPGQVGPLYGYTF.

The chain links TRBV10-3 to TRBJ2-4; D possibly corresponds to TRBD1 (5 bases). CDR1 is ENHRY, CDR2 SYGVKD, per germline. With 6 bases removed from V and 2 bases from J, the gap between germline ends came to 14 bases. The CDR3 is 15 residues long. In DNA, the CDR3 is TGTGCCATCAGCGACCCGACAGAGTCCAAAAACATTCAGTACTTC. This gives the protein CAISDPTESKNIQYF.

This clone has only a few counts. The J gene is TRBJ1-2, the V gene TRBV29-1, with 9 bases matching TRBD1. V lost 7 bases and J lost 4; bases outside the gene matches: 4. The germline V gene encodes CDR1 SQVTM and CDR2 ANQGSEA. This CDR3 has 12 amino acids. CDR3 nucleotides: TGCAGCGGGTCGACAGGGGGCTATGGCTACACCTTC. As protein: CSGSTGGYGYTF.

The CDR3 coding sequence is TGTGCCAGCAGCCAGGCCCCCTACAATGAGCAGTTCTTC. Its translation: CASSQAPYNEQFF. The J gene is TRBJ2-1, the V gene TRBV7-7, with D uncertain. Germline lookup yields CDR1 SSHAT and CDR2 FNYEAQ (reference sequence). This CDR3 is 13 amino acids long. V dropped 5 bases and J dropped 2 bases, with 7 bases sitting between them.

The V and J genes are TRBV27 and TRBJ1-2, with 8 bases fitting TRBD1. This CDR3 comprises 14 residues. Germline values: CDR1 MNHEY, CDR2 SMNVEV (reference sequence). Trimming removed 5 bases from V and 0 bases from J; junction bases left unmatched: 2. CDR3 in amino acids: CASSGQGSNYGYTF. DNA for the CDR3: TGTGCCAGCAGTGGACAGGGTTCTAACTATGGCTACACCTTC.

V is TRBV19 and J is TRBJ1-2; D is undetermined. Germline lookup yields CDR1 LNHDA and CDR2 SQIVND (reference sequence). The length of the CDR3 is 11 residues. V lost 8 bases and J lost 4, with 8 bases in between. DNA for the CDR3: TGTGCCAGTTTTAAATCCTATGGCTACACCTTC. Its translation: CASFKSYGYTF.

This rearrangement joins TRBV27 to TRBJ1-3; 7 bases line up with TRBD1. The CDR3 runs to 15 residues. The germline CDR1 and CDR2 sequences are MNHEY and SMNVEV (reference sequence). V dropped 2 bases and J dropped 2; count of bases not matched to a gene: 3. CDR3 DNA sequence: TGTGCCAGCAGTTTAACAAGGGGGCCTGGAAACACCATATATTTT. It yields the protein CASSLTRGPGNTIYF.

The rearrangement joins TRBV19 to TRBJ1-4, with D tentatively TRBD1 (6 bases). Per the germline V gene, CDR1 is LNHDA and CDR2 is SQIVND (reference sequence). The CDR3 contains 16 residues. The V end was cut by 2 bases, the J end by 0 bases, with 10 bases between. CDR3 bases: TGTGCCAGTAGTATATTCCCAGGGGCAACTAATGAAAAACTGTTTTTT. This translates into CASSIFPGATNEKLFF.

The chain uses TRBV15 and TRBJ1-5; the match to TRBD1 covers 8 bases. The J segment lost 2 bases and the V segment lost 4 bases, leaving 4 bases of the junction unmatched. Germline V gene sequence: CDR1 LNHNV, CDR2 YYDKDF (reference sequence). CDR3 length equals 15 residues. DNA of the CDR3: TGTGCCACCAGCACGGACAGGGTACGCAATCAGCCCCAGCATTTT. Residues: CATSTDRVRNQPQHF.

The chain couples TRBV11-3 to TRBJ2-7; 7 bases fit TRBD1. Germline CDR1 reads SGHNT; CDR2 reads YENEEA. J lost 4 bases, V lost 3 bases, and 3 bases had no gene match. The CDR3 has 13 residues. DNA for the CDR3: TGTGCCAGCAGCTTTGGGACAGAGTACGAGCAGTACTTC. Translating it yields CASSFGTEYEQYF.

This sequence joins TRBV27 and TRBJ1-6; D uncertain. The CDR3 runs 13 residues. The V and J ends lost 3 bases and 9 bases respectively, with 9 bases between them. CDR1 is MNHEY and CDR2 is SMNVEV in the germline V gene (reference sequence). The DNA for the CDR3 is TGTGCCAGCAGTTTTGAGGTCCGTTCACCCCTCCACTTT. Protein product: CASSFEVRSPLHF.

This chain connects TRBV9 to TRBJ1-4; 7 nucleotides line up with TRBD1. The CDR3 length is 14 residues. V dropped 3 bases and J dropped 6; count of bases not matched to a gene: 5. Germline CDR1 and CDR2: SGDLS and YYNGEE. CDR3 residues: CASSAQDRDEKLFF. The CDR3 coding sequence is TGTGCCAGCAGCGCCCAAGACAGGGATGAAAAACTGTTTTTT. Looking up the rest from reference TRBV9 and TRBJ1-4 gives the full variable domain: DSGVTQTPKHLITATGQRVTLRCSPRSGDLSVYWYQQSLDQGLQFLIQYYNGEERAKGNILERFSAQQFPDLHSELNLSSLELGDSALYFCASSAQDRDEKLFFGSGTQLSVL.

This clone came up once. The V and J genes are TRBV29-1 and TRBJ2-5, with D unresolved. This CDR3 contains 14 residues. Germline assignment: CDR1 SQVTM and CDR2 ANQGSEA. Trimming removed 1 base at V and 10 bases at J, with 19 bases between. The CDR3 nucleotides are TGCAGCGTTGAAGTAGCCTCGGTGAGGTTTGGCCAGTACTTC. It yields the protein CSVEVASVRFGQYF.

The chain joins TRBV10-2 to TRBJ2-7; tentatively, D is TRBD1 (6 bases). V was shortened by 2 bases and J by 3 bases, with 11 bases between the two germline ends. Looked up from germline, CDR1 is WSHSY and CDR2 is SAAADI. The CDR3 is 14 residues long. The CDR3 sequence is CASSERQGSYEQYF. The CDR3 DNA reads as TGCGCCAGCAGTGAGCGTCAGGGGAGCTACGAGCAGTACTTC.

This chain connects TRBV7-9 to TRBJ2-1, with 11 bases matching TRBD1. The CDR3 spans 14 residues. Losses at the gene ends were 3 bases for V and 6 bases for J; bases not matched to a gene: 1. Germline V gene sequence: CDR1 SEHNR, CDR2 FQNEAQ (reference sequence). The chain's CDR3 is CASSLGTGGNEQFF. The CDR3 region has the DNA TGTGCCAGCAGCTTGGGGACAGGGGGCAATGAGCAGTTCTTC.

The rearrangement joins TRBV5-4 to TRBJ1-1; D might be TRBD1 (5 bases). Germline CDR1 reads SGHNT; CDR2 reads YYREEE (reference sequence). The CDR3 covers 14 residues. Trimming pared 4 bases from V and 1 base from J, leaving 11 bases between. CDR3 nucleotide sequence: TGTGCCAGCAGCCCAGGGCGGAAGAACACTGAAGCTTTCTTT. Translated: CASSPGRKNTEAFF.

The V and J genes are TRBV9 and TRBJ1-1, with 7 nucleotides matching TRBD1. V gave up 2 bases and J gave up 1 base; unmatched junction bases: 2. CDR1 is SGDLS, CDR2 YYNGEE, per germline. This CDR3 has 14 residues. The CDR3 nucleotides are TGTGCCAGCAGCGTCGGGACAGCGAACACTGAAGCTTTCTTT. Translation: CASSVGTANTEAFF.

The V and J genes are TRBV4-1 and TRBJ1-1; D is unresolved. The germline V gene encodes CDR1 MGHRA and CDR2 YSYEKL. V lost 5 bases, J lost 10 bases, and 26 bases lay in between. This CDR3 region has 16 residues. The CDR3 sequence is CASSSPLSPKPSGAFF. CDR3 DNA: TGCGCCAGCAGCTCGCCCCTATCCCCGAAACCAAGCGGAGCTTTCTTT.

The V call is TRBV7-2, the J call TRBJ2-7, with D possibly matching TRBD1 (5 bases). Germline values: CDR1 SGHTA, CDR2 FQGNSA. The V and J ends lost 1 base and 3 bases respectively, with 10 bases between them. The CDR3 has 14 residues. In DNA form, the CDR3 reads TGTGCCAGCAGCTTAGAGGGGCCCGGCTACGAGCAGTACTTC. Translating it yields CASSLEGPGYEQYF. Complete variable domain (other parts from reference TRBV7-2 and TRBJ2-7): GAGVSQSPSNKVTEKGKDVELRCDPISGHTALYWYRQSLGQGLEFLIYFQGNSAPDKSGLPSDRFSAERTGGSVSTLTIQRTQQEDSAVYLCASSLEGPGYEQYFGPGTRLTVT.

The gene calls are TRBV5-1 and TRBJ2-2, with D perhaps matching TRBD1 (5 bases). Germline loops: CDR1 SGHRS, CDR2 YFSETQ. The length of the CDR3 is 15 residues. The V end was cut by 0 bases, the J end by 6 bases, with 12 bases between. The CDR3 nucleotides are TGCGCCAGCAGCTTGGCAGGAAGGGGCCCCGGGGAGCTGTTTTTT. Protein: CASSLAGRGPGELFF.

This chain links TRBV6-5 with TRBJ2-1, with D possibly matching TRBD2 (5 bases). The length of the CDR3 is 11 residues. Germline V CDR1 and CDR2: MNHEY, SVGAGI. Trimming shortened V by 5 bases and J by 13 bases, and 12 bases separated the two germline ends. The DNA for the CDR3 is TGTGCCAGCAGTGGCCGGGGTGGACAGTTCTTC. Its protein product is CASSGRGGQFF.